Sequencing of this TCR beta chain was carried out in a study of blood T cell repertoires in COVID-19. At the level of the study: The samples span acute and convalescent COVID-19 from the United States, Italy and Spain.

This CDR3 region has 15 residues. CDR1 is LGHDT and CDR2 is YNNKEL in the germline V gene (reference sequence). V was clipped by 4 bases and J by 5 bases, with 17 bases between them. This clone occurred once. Source study methods: Amplified reference gene primers provided the basis for estimating nucleated cell counts. Libraries were prepared by immunoSEQ multiplex PCR; TCRdb keeps only in-frame clonotypes and omits some of them. V and J calls and clone size come straight from that table; D and trimming were deduced from the DNA. Of around 72,000 clones in the sample, 75% to 85% were seen once. This clonotype was sampled from a woman in her 70s with acute or convalescent COVID-19. The sample consisted of peripheral blood. The chain has TRBV3-1 (or the pseudogene TRBV3-2) and TRBJ1-2; D might be TRBD1 (5 bases). The CDR3 spells CASSPSDLRGYGYTF. The CDR3 DNA sequence: TGTGCCAGCAGCCCCTCGGACCTCCGGGGGTATGGCTACACCTTC.